A selection of T cell receptor beta chains follows, all from one sample in a study of T cells in Graves' hyperthyroidism and ophthalmopathy. TCRdb itself ran the multiplex PCR reads through MiXCR, one entry per CDR3 protein. The sample has 300,000 or so distinct CDR3 sequences, approximately 18% seen once; the top ten hold 49%. Sequenced sample: blood. The receptors were sampled from a woman in her forties or fifties with Graves' hyperthyroidism. Both conserved end residues are part of each CDR3. A D gene is named only where the DNA matches it firmly. Only part of the rows carry a size: once, few, many, or a class if the clone is expanded.

D gene	J gene	V gene	CDR3 length	clone size	CDR3 protein	CDR3 DNA
-	TRBJ2-7	TRBV5-4	15	-	CASSLGGTVLDEQYF	TGTGCCAGCAGCCTAGGGGGGACAGTATTGGACGAGCAGTACTTC
TRBD1	TRBJ1-2	TRBV7-9	17	-	CASSLEGQYPPRRGYTF	TGTGCCAGCAGCTTAGAGGGACAGTACCCCCCGAGGCGTGGCTACACCTTC
-	TRBJ1-2	TRBV5-1	14	-	CASSLREGTYGYTF	TGCGCCAGCAGCTTGCGAGAGGGGACGTATGGCTACACCTTC
-	TRBJ2-4	TRBV18	16	-	CASSPFNSLAKNIQYF	TGTGCCAGCTCACCATTTAACAGCCTAGCCAAAAACATTCAGTACTTC
TRBD1	TRBJ1-1	TRBV6-1	14	-	CASAEQGGDTEAFF	TGTGCCAGCGCAGAACAGGGGGGGGACACTGAAGCTTTCTTT
-	TRBJ1-1	TRBV20-1	11	many	CSAIEVIEAFF	TGCAGTGCTATCGAGGTAATCGAAGCTTTCTTT
-	TRBJ1-1	TRBV6-6	14	-	CASSYGQTNTEAFF	TGTGCCAGCAGTTACGGGCAGACGAACACTGAAGCTTTCTTT
-	TRBJ2-3	TRBV3-1	13	many	CASSQDLVDTQYF	TGTGCCAGCAGCCAAGATCTTGTAGATACGCAGTATTTT
-	TRBJ1-2	TRBV12-3/TRBV12-4	12	many	CASSPQGSGYTF	TGTGCCAGCAGTCCCCAGGGGTCTGGCTACACCTTC
-	TRBJ1-1	TRBV5-4	14	few	CASSLHTQGQGAFF	TGTGCCAGCAGCTTGCATACCCAGGGGCAGGGAGCTTTCTTT
TRBD2	TRBJ2-5	TRBV6-1	15	few	CATTHPGLGGETQYF	TGTGCCACCACCCATCCGGGACTAGGAGGAGAGACCCAGTACTTC
TRBD2	TRBJ2-1	TRBV6-1	15	few	CASSDAAGGYNEQFF	TGTGCCAGCAGTGACGCGGCGGGAGGGTACAATGAGCAGTTCTTC
-	TRBJ2-6	TRBV20-1	14	-	CSASSGSGANVLTF	TGCAGTGCTAGTTCAGGGTCTGGGGCCAACGTCCTGACTTTC
-	TRBJ1-1	TRBV5-1	14	few	CASSAASLNTEAFF	TGCGCCAGCAGCGCCGCGTCCCTGAACACTGAAGCTTTCTTT
TRBD1	TRBJ2-7	TRBV3-1	16	few	CASSQGPGTAVYEQYF	TGTGCCAGCAGCCAAGGGCCCGGGACAGCGGTCTACGAGCAGTACTTC
TRBD2	TRBJ2-1	TRBV5-6	17	-	CASSSPGTSGRNNEQFF	TGTGCCAGCAGCTCACCCGGGACTAGCGGGAGAAACAATGAGCAGTTCTTC
TRBD1	TRBJ2-5	TRBV12-3/TRBV12-4	13	-	CASSWTGLETQYF	TGTGCCAGCAGTTGGACAGGGTTGGAGACCCAGTACTTC
-	TRBJ2-7	TRBV28	17	-	CASSQSSAPRLTYEQYF	TGTGCCAGCAGTCAATCGAGCGCACCCAGATTGACCTACGAGCAGTACTTC
TRBD1	TRBJ1-3	TRBV5-6	17	few	CASSTRGTVFAGNTIYF	TGTGCCAGCAGCACTCGAGGGACAGTCTTCGCTGGAAACACCATATATTTT
TRBD1	TRBJ2-6	TRBV6-1	16	few	CASSSGTGAGANVLTF	TGTGCCAGCAGTTCCGGGACAGGGGCTGGGGCCAACGTCCTGACTTTC
-	TRBJ1-3	TRBV27	15	-	CASTLRRVSGNTIYF	TGTGCCAGCACATTGAGGCGGGTCTCTGGAAACACCATATATTTT
-	TRBJ1-1	TRBV5-1	16	many	CASSPSPGQPNTEAFF	TGCGCCAGCAGCCCATCCCCGGGACAACCGAACACTGAAGCTTTCTTT
TRBD1	TRBJ2-3	TRBV6-1	14	few	CASHRDRGTDTQYF	TGTGCCAGCCACCGGGACAGGGGCACAGATACGCAGTATTTT
-	TRBJ2-1	TRBV3-1	12	few	CASSQGIWEQFF	TGTGCCAGCAGCCAAGGAATATGGGAGCAGTTCTTC
-	TRBJ1-2	TRBV2	14	-	CASSFLGKSGGYTF	TGTGCCAGTTCCTTCCTAGGGAAATCAGGAGGCTACACCTTC
TRBD1	TRBJ1-3	TRBV10-3	15	many	CAISRSQGSGNTIYF	TGTGCCATCAGCCGATCACAGGGGTCCGGAAACACCATATATTTT
-	TRBJ2-2	TRBV9	15	-	CASSVGGMITGELFF	TGTGCCAGCAGCGTCGGCGGAATGATCACCGGGGAGCTGTTTTTT
-	TRBJ1-1	TRBV20-1	13	few	CSARLDGNTEAFF	TGCAGTGCTAGACTAGACGGGAACACTGAAGCTTTCTTT
TRBD1	TRBJ2-7	TRBV7-9	15	-	CASSSWTGSSYEQYF	TGTGCCAGCAGCTCCTGGACAGGAAGCTCCTACGAGCAGTACTTC
-	TRBJ1-5	TRBV18	15	few	CASSPADSSNQPQHF	TGTGCCAGCTCACCAGCCGACAGTAGCAATCAGCCCCAGCATTTT
-	TRBJ1-1	TRBV11-2	11	-	CASSILTEAFF	TGTGCCAGCAGCATCCTCACTGAAGCTTTCTTT
-	TRBJ1-2	TRBV6-1	13	few	CASSEEGLKGYTF	TGTGCCAGCAGTGAGGAAGGGCTGAAGGGCTACACCTTC
TRBD1	TRBJ2-5	TRBV5-1	16	-	CASTTPGQVSGETQYF	TGCGCCAGCACCACACCGGGACAGGTTTCCGGAGAGACCCAGTACTTC
-	TRBJ2-1	TRBV2	12	many	CATQGGYNEQFF	TGTGCCACCCAAGGGGGTTACAATGAGCAGTTCTTC
-	TRBJ1-1	TRBV6-1	14	-	CASIRGRGNTEAFF	TGTGCCAGCATCAGAGGACGGGGGAACACTGAAGCTTTCTTT
-	TRBJ2-2	TRBV5-6	15	-	CASSLLFRGPGELFF	TGTGCCAGCAGCTTGTTATTCAGGGGACCCGGGGAGCTGTTTTTT
-	TRBJ2-3	TRBV18	12	many	CASSPSPDTQYF	TGTGCCAGCAGTCCCTCCCCCGATACGCAGTATTTT
TRBD2	TRBJ2-1	TRBV20-1	18	-	CSARTTSGSPGGGWEQFF	TGCAGTGCCCGAACGACTAGCGGGAGTCCCGGCGGAGGTTGGGAGCAGTTCTTC
-	TRBJ2-6	TRBV30	18	few	CAWSVGVWSGAGANVLTF	TGTGCCTGGAGTGTAGGGGTCTGGAGTGGGGCAGGGGCCAACGTCCTGACTTTC
-	TRBJ2-3	TRBV12-3/TRBV12-4	15	few	CASSLVQGLTDTQYF	TGTGCCAGCAGTTTAGTCCAGGGACTCACAGATACGCAGTATTTT
-	TRBJ2-5	TRBV3-1	14	many	CASSFSGRQETQYF	TGTGCCAGCAGCTTTAGCGGACGTCAAGAGACCCAGTACTTC
-	TRBJ2-3	TRBV18	14	many	CASSPSLGTDTQYF	TGTGCCAGCTCACCATCCTTAGGGACAGATACGCAGTATTTT
-	TRBJ1-2	TRBV4-1	17	-	CASSQGGRAQLSYGYTF	TGCGCCAGCAGCCAAGGTGGCAGGGCCCAACTGTCCTATGGCTACACCTTC
TRBD1	TRBJ2-2	TRBV5-6	14	-	CASSITGDTGELFF	TGTGCCAGCAGCATTACAGGGGACACCGGGGAGCTGTTTTTT
TRBD1	TRBJ1-6	TRBV6-1	16	few	CASSWAGQALHSPLHF	TGTGCCAGCAGTTGGGCGGGACAGGCGTTACATTCACCCCTCCACTTT
TRBD2	TRBJ2-3	TRBV6-1	17	once	CASSLVASGRGTDAQYF	TGTGCCAGCAGTCTGGTGGCTAGCGGGAGGGGCACAGATGCGCAGTATTTT
TRBD2	TRBJ2-7	TRBV27	15	-	CASSFLAGGSYEQYF	TGTGCCAGCAGTTTTCTGGCGGGAGGCTCCTACGAGCAGTACTTC
-	TRBJ2-3	TRBV5-1	15	few	CASSLPRTATDTQYF	TGCGCCAGCAGCCTACCCCGGACAGCAACAGATACGCAGTATTTT
TRBD2	TRBJ2-7	TRBV11-2	16	many	CASSLVREGPPYEQYF	TGTGCCAGCAGCCTAGTCCGGGAGGGTCCTCCCTACGAGCAGTACTTC
-	TRBJ1-5	TRBV20-1	15	-	CSARVFGQSNQPQHF	TGCAGTGCTAGAGTATTTGGACAGAGCAATCAGCCCCAGCATTTT